Below are 27 T cell receptor beta chains sequenced from a single sample in a study of CD8 T cells in Susac syndrome. With random hexamers, roughly 0.45 to 1 ug RNA was reverse transcribed. TCRdb processed the immunoSEQ multiplex PCR reads anew with MiXCR; each CDR3 protein has one entry. This table has approximately 190,000 distinct CDR3 sequences, 95% appearing once. What was sequenced was CD4+ T cells from PBMCs. These receptors were obtained from a human donor with Susac syndrome.

The CDR3 sequence: CSVAGHSGELFF. The CDR3 nucleotides are TGCAGCGTTGCAGGACATAGCGGGGAGCTGTTTTTT. The J gene is TRBJ2-2, the V gene TRBV29-1, with a possible D match to TRBD1 (5 bases). Trimming cost V 4 bases and J 7 bases, with 10 bases left between them. The CDR3 covers 12 residues. Germline CDR1 SQVTM, CDR2 ANQGSEA.

The V gene is TRBV7-2, the J gene TRBJ2-6; D may correspond to TRBD1 or TRBD2 (5 bases each). The CDR3 has 14 residues. V gave up 3 bases and J gave up 12 bases, with 15 bases separating them. Germline V gives CDR1 SGHTA, CDR2 FQGNSA. CDR3 protein: CASSFPGTSAVLTF. The CDR3 nucleotides are TGTGCCAGCAGCTTCCCCGGGACCTCCGCCGTCCTGACTTTC.

The CDR3 sequence is CASTSSGGTLNTGELFF. The CDR3 nucleotides read TGTGCCAGCACCTCCTCGGGGGGCACTTTGAACACCGGGGAGCTGTTTTTT. The rearrangement uses TRBV6-1 and TRBJ2-2; the D gene is possibly TRBD2 (7 bases). Germline V gene lookup returns CDR1 MNHNS and CDR2 SASEGT. The V and J ends lost 7 bases and 1 base respectively, with 19 bases between them. The CDR3 has 17 amino acids.

The rearrangement uses TRBV7-2 and TRBJ2-3; 13 bases are shared with TRBD2. Germline CDR1 reads SGHTA; CDR2 reads FQGNSA. Unmatched junction bases numbered 5, after V lost 3 bases and J lost 5 bases. The CDR3 spans 16 residues. The CDR3 region has the DNA TGTGCCAGCAGCTTTAGGACTAGCGGGGGCCAAGATACGCAGTATTTT. Its protein is CASSFRTSGGQDTQYF. The full variable domain, rest sourced from reference TRBV7-2 and TRBJ2-3, is GAGVSQSPSNKVTEKGKDVELRCDPISGHTALYWYRQSLGQGLEFLIYFQGNSAPDKSGLPSDRFSAERTGGSVSTLTIQRTQQEDSAVYLCASSFRTSGGQDTQYFGPGTRLTVL.

The J gene is TRBJ2-3, the V gene TRBV28, with 7 bases aligning to TRBD1. The CDR3 length is 15 residues. Germline V lookup: CDR1 MDHEN, CDR2 SYDVKM. V gave up 1 base and J gave up 4 bases; unmatched junction bases: 5. CDR3 sequence (DNA): TGTGCCAGCAGTTTATCAGGGGGTCTCGCAGATACGCAGTATTTT. Residues: CASSLSGGLADTQYF.

The chain links TRBV28 to TRBJ1-6; D is unclear. The V end was cut by 4 bases, the J end by 9 bases, with 10 bases between. This CDR3 comprises 13 residues. Germline CDR1 reads MDHEN; CDR2 reads SYDVKM. The CDR3, as DNA: TGTGCCAGCAGTTCGCGGGCGAGTTCACCCCTCCACTTT. Its translation is CASSSRASSPLHF. Combining the CDR3 with reference TRBV28 and TRBJ1-6 gives the whole variable domain DVKVTQSSRYLVKRTGEKVFLECVQDMDHENMFWYRQDPGLGLRLIYFSYDVKMKEKGDIPEGYSVSREKKERFSLILESASTNQTSMYLCASSSRASSPLHFGNGTRLTVT.

Written as DNA, the CDR3 is TGTGCCAGCATAACTAGCGGGGGGCACAATGAGCAGTTCTTC. This codes for CASITSGGHNEQFF. The gene calls are TRBV25-1 and TRBJ2-1, with 12 bases lining up with TRBD2. Trimming at V came to 7 bases and at J to 5 bases, leaving 3 bases not matched to a gene. Germline loops: CDR1 MGHDK, CDR2 SYGVNS. This CDR3 is 14 amino acids long.

J is TRBJ2-1 and V is TRBV6-2 or TRBV6-3, with 8 nucleotides matching TRBD2. The CDR3 is made up of 17 amino acids. Trimming at V came to 2 bases and at J to 1 base, leaving 7 bases not matched to a gene. Per germline, CDR1 MNHEY and CDR2 SVGEGT. The CDR3 DNA follows: TGTGCCAGCAGTTACGGGGCAACTAGCGGTTCCTACAATGAGCAGTTCTTC. Its translation: CASSYGATSGSYNEQFF.

This chain links TRBV7-8 with TRBJ2-7; no firm D call. This CDR3 is 15 amino acids long. The ends were cut back, 3 bases at V and 2 bases at J, with 14 bases in the middle. Germline loops: CDR1 SGHVS, CDR2 FQNEAQ. The CDR3 DNA follows: TGTGCCAGCAGCTTGGCAACAGTTATTACCTACGAGCAGTACTTC. It yields the protein CASSLATVITYEQYF. Variable domain in full (rest from reference TRBV7-8 and TRBJ2-7): GAGVSQSPRYKVAKRGQDVALRCDPISGHVSLFWYQQALGQGPEFLTYFQNEAQLDKSGLPSDRFFAERPEGSVSTLKIQRTQQEDSAVYLCASSLATVITYEQYFGPGTRLTVT.

V is TRBV19 and J is TRBJ2-5, with TRBD2 identical over 10 bases. CDR1 LNHDA and CDR2 SQIVND come from the germline V gene (reference sequence). The CDR3 runs 17 residues. Losses at the gene ends were 1 base for V and 5 bases for J; bases not matched to a gene: 10. The CDR3, as DNA: TGTGCCAGTAGTATAGGGTTAAGTAGCGGGGGGATGGAGACCCAGTACTTC. Translating gives CASSIGLSSGGMETQYF.

V and J are TRBV7-9 and TRBJ1-4; the match to TRBD1 covers 8 bases. The germline CDR1 and CDR2 sequences are SEHNR and FQNEAQ (reference sequence). The CDR3 spans 15 residues. V lost 4 bases, J lost 4 bases, and 5 bases stayed unmatched. Here the CDR3 DNA reads TGTGCCAGCAGCTGGACAGGGCAGTATAATGAAAAACTGTTTTTT. It encodes CASSWTGQYNEKLFF.

V is TRBV30 and J is TRBJ1-5; possibly TRBD1 for D (5 bases). There are 15 residues in the CDR3. The V end was cut by 8 bases, the J end by 2 bases, with 19 bases between. The V gene's germline CDR1 is GTSNPN and CDR2 SVGIG (reference sequence). CDR3 DNA sequence: TGTGCCCCGGCGGGGGGATCGGAGGGCAATCAGCCCCAGCATTTT. It is translated as CAPAGGSEGNQPQHF.

The chain links TRBV30 to TRBJ1-5, with D unresolved. The ends were cut back, 2 bases at V and 3 bases at J, with 17 bases in the middle. CDR1 GTSNPN and CDR2 SVGIG come from the germline V gene (reference sequence). The CDR3 runs 16 residues. Written as DNA, the CDR3 is TGTGCCTGGAGTCAGGCCCGCACCGGTTTCAATCAGCCCCAGCATTTT. Translation: CAWSQARTGFNQPQHF.

The chain combines TRBV20-1 with TRBJ1-2, with 11 bases that match TRBD1. CDR3 length: 13 residues. Germline CDR1 and CDR2: DFQATT and SNEGSKA (reference sequence). V was pared by 4 bases and J by 8 bases, with 6 bases of the junction left unmatched. CDR3 sequence: CSATGTGGVGYTF. CDR3 nucleotides: TGCAGTGCTACCGGGACAGGGGGTGTGGGCTACACCTTC.

For the CDR3, the DNA is TGTGCCTGGAGTTCGGTTACTGAAGCTTTCTTT. Its protein product is CAWSSVTEAFF. The gene calls are TRBV30 and TRBJ1-1; no firm D call. The CDR3 contains 11 residues. CDR1 is GTSNPN, CDR2 SVGIG, per germline (reference sequence). Trimming stripped 2 bases from V and 5 bases from J, with 6 bases between. The entire variable domain, with the rest obtained from reference TRBV30 and TRBJ1-1, is as follows: SQTIHQWPATLVQPVGSPLSLECTVEGTSNPNLYWYRQAAGRGLQLLFYSVGIGQISSEVPQNLSASRPQDRQFILSSKKLLLSDSGFYLCAWSSVTEAFFGQGTRLTVV.

The gene calls are TRBV30 and TRBJ1-1, with a possible D match to TRBD1 (6 bases). CDR1 and CDR2 (germline): GTSNPN, SVGIG (reference sequence). CDR3 length: 15 residues. V lost 7 bases to trimming and J lost 0 bases, with 18 bases between them. This CDR3 reads CASTRGGRMNTEAFF. CDR3 bases: TGTGCCTCCACCCGCGGGGGCAGGATGAACACTGAAGCTTTCTTT.

The rearrangement joins TRBV7-9 to TRBJ2-6; D remains ambiguous. Germline CDR1 SEHNR, CDR2 FQNEAQ (reference sequence). This CDR3 is 14 amino acids long. The V end was cut by 2 bases, the J end by 3 bases, with 5 bases between. The CDR3 reads CASSLKVGANVLTF. DNA of the CDR3: TGTGCCAGCAGCTTAAAGGTTGGGGCCAACGTCCTGACTTTC.

The V and J genes are TRBV7-3 and TRBJ2-3; tentative D call: TRBD2 (5 bases). The germline gives CDR1 SGHTA, CDR2 FQGTGA. The CDR3 totals 14 residues. Between the trimmed V and J ends, which lost 2 bases and 4 bases, there was a span of 10 bases. CDR3 amino acids: CASSLASGADTQYF. CDR3 bases: TGTGCCAGCAGCTTAGCGTCCGGGGCAGATACGCAGTATTTT.

This clonotype has just one count. The rearrangement joins TRBV5-1 to TRBJ1-2; 7 bases are a match to TRBD1. The CDR3 has 14 residues. After removal of 0 bases from V and 4 bases from J, the junction contained 3 bases not matched to a gene. Germline loops: CDR1 SGHRS, CDR2 YFSETQ. The CDR3 is CASSLEGTVYGYTF. The CDR3 nucleotides read TGCGCCAGCAGCTTGGAGGGGACAGTCTATGGCTACACCTTC.

The rearrangement joins TRBV6-5 to TRBJ2-2; D uncertain. The CDR3 totals 15 residues. Trimming stripped 0 bases from V and 6 bases from J, with 11 bases between. The germline CDR1 and CDR2 sequences are MNHEY and SVGAGI. The CDR3 region is CASSYSFVNPGELFF. DNA for the CDR3: TGTGCCAGCAGTTACTCGTTCGTGAATCCCGGGGAGCTGTTTTTT.

The chain employs TRBV7-8 and TRBJ1-1; no clear D. Trimming cost V 4 bases and J 2 bases, with 8 bases left between them. Per the germline V gene, CDR1 is SGHVS and CDR2 is FQNEAQ. The CDR3 has 13 residues. The chain's CDR3 is CASSSQINTEAFF. In DNA form, the CDR3 reads TGTGCCAGCAGCTCACAGATTAACACTGAAGCTTTCTTT. The variable domain in full, with the rest retrieved from reference TRBV7-8 and TRBJ1-1, is GAGVSQSPRYKVAKRGQDVALRCDPISGHVSLFWYQQALGQGPEFLTYFQNEAQLDKSGLPSDRFFAERPEGSVSTLKIQRTQQEDSAVYLCASSSQINTEAFFGQGTRLTVV.

V and J are TRBV6-5 and TRBJ1-1; D is possibly TRBD1 (5 bases). The V end lost 8 bases, the J end lost 3 bases, and 10 bases lay between the germline ends. The CDR3 runs 12 residues. The germline gives CDR1 MNHEY, CDR2 SVGAGI. CDR3 in DNA: TGTGCCAGCGCATCAGGGTACACTGAAGCTTTCTTT. It specifies CASASGYTEAFF.

The chain carries TRBV20-1 and TRBJ2-5, with 11 nucleotides matching TRBD2. The CDR3 covers 16 residues. CDR1 and CDR2 from the germline V gene are DFQATT and SNEGSKA (reference sequence). V gave up 5 bases and J gave up 4 bases; unmatched junction bases: 12. The CDR3 loop reads CSAHRRLAGGGETQYF. The CDR3 DNA is TGCAGTGCTCACAGACGGCTAGCGGGGGGCGGAGAGACCCAGTACTTC.

V and J are TRBV28 and TRBJ2-3; D is uncertain. V dropped 8 bases and J dropped 2 bases, with 11 bases sitting between them. Germline-derived CDR1 and CDR2 are MDHEN and SYDVKM. The CDR3 is 13 amino acids. DNA of the CDR3: TGTGCCAGCTACCGAGTGGACACAGATACGCAGTATTTT. Encoded protein: CASYRVDTDTQYF.

The chain has TRBV30 and TRBJ1-1; no clear D gene. V gave up 5 bases and J gave up 0 bases, with 7 bases separating them. This CDR3 is built from 12 residues. CDR1 is GTSNPN and CDR2 is SVGIG in the germline V gene (reference sequence). The CDR3 loop is CAWADVNTEAFF. The CDR3 region has the DNA TGTGCCTGGGCCGACGTGAACACTGAAGCTTTCTTT. The full variable domain, its missing parts supplied by reference TRBV30 and TRBJ1-1, is SQTIHQWPATLVQPVGSPLSLECTVEGTSNPNLYWYRQAAGRGLQLLFYSVGIGQISSEVPQNLSASRPQDRQFILSSKKLLLSDSGFYLCAWADVNTEAFFGQGTRLTVV.

The CDR3 protein is CASSTHEGSSYNEQFF. The CDR3 nucleotides are TGTGCCAGTAGTACGCACGAGGGGAGCTCCTACAATGAGCAGTTCTTC. This sequence joins TRBV19 and TRBJ2-1; D tentatively fits TRBD1 or TRBD2 (5 bases each). V lost 4 bases to trimming and J lost 0 bases, with 13 bases between them. There are 16 residues in the CDR3. The V gene's germline CDR1 is LNHDA and CDR2 SQIVND (reference sequence).

This chain uses TRBV15 with TRBJ2-7, with D hard to call. The V and J ends lost 3 bases and 12 bases respectively, with 12 bases between them. Germline V CDR1 and CDR2: LNHNV, YYDKDF (reference sequence). This CDR3 spans 11 amino acids. The CDR3 loop reads CATSRDGTRYF. CDR3 nucleotide sequence: TGTGCCACCAGCAGGGATGGAACAAGGTACTTC.